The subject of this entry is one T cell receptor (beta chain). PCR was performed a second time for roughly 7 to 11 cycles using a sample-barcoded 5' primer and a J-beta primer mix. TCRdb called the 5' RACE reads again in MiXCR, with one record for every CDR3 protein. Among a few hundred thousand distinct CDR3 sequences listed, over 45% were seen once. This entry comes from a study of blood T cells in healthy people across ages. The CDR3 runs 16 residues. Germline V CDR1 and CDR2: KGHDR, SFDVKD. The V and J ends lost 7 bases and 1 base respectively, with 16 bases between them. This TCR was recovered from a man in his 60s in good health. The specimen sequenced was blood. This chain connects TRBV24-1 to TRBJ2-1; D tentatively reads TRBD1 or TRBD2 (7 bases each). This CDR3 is CATSSTGRGSYNEQFF. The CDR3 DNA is TGTGCCACCAGCTCGACAGGGAGGGGTTCCTACAATGAGCAGTTCTTC.